This T cell receptor (beta chain) was retrieved from a study of OX40 agonist ivuxolimab in advanced cancers. Produced via immunoSEQ multiplex PCR; TCRdb's table is partial and in-frame only. The profile shows fewer than 100,000 clones, approximately 91% of them singletons. With 5 bases removed from V and 5 bases from J, the gap between germline ends came to 12 bases. The germline V gene has CDR1 MNHNY and CDR2 SVGAGI (reference sequence). The CDR3 is 13 residues long. V is TRBV6-6 and J is TRBJ1-1; D unresolved. The sample here was CD4+ or CD8+ T cells sorted from blood, taken in a trial of the OX40 agonist ivuxolimab. This sequence originates from an adult with an advanced solid tumor such as melanoma, head and neck, liver or kidney cancer. The DNA of the CDR3 is TGTGCCAGCAGTGACTTCGCGGGGACTGAAGCTTTCTTT. Translation gives CASSDFAGTEAFF.